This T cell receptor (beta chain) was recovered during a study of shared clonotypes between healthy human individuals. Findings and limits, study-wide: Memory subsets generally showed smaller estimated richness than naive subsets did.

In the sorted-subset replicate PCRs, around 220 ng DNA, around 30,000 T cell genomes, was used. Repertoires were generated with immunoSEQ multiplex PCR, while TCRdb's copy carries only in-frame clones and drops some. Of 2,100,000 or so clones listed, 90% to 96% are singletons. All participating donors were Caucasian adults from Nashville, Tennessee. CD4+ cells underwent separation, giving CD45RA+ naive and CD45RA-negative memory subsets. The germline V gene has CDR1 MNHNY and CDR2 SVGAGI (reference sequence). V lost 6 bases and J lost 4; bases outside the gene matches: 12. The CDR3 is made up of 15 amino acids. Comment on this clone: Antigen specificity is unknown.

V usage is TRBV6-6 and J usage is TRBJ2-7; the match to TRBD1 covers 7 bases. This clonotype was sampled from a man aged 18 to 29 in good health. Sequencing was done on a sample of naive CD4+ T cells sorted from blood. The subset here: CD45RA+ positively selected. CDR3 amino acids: CASRSDRHLGYEQYF. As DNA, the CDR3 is TGTGCCAGCAGGTCGGACAGGCACCTTGGGTACGAGCAGTACTTC.